Listed below are T cell receptor beta chains from one sample, sequenced in a study of T cells in Graves' hyperthyroidism and ophthalmopathy. TCRdb analysed the multiplex PCR reads with MiXCR anew, one entry per CDR3 protein. This sample yields approximately 690,000 distinct CDR3 sequences, of which about 14% are seen a single time; under 15% belongs to the top ten. The sequenced sample was blood. These receptors were collected from a woman in her forties or fifties with Graves' ophthalmopathy. Both conserved end residues are part of each CDR3. The D gene is left open where the match is weak. Clone size is stated in some rows and not others, as once, few, many or a class when expanded.

j_call: TRBJ2-1; v_call: TRBV4-3; d_call: NA; clone_size: few; cdr3_nt: TGCGCCAGCAGCCAAGATTTGCAGGGAAGCTCCTACAATGAGCAGTTCTTC; cdr3_aa: CASSQDLQGSSYNEQFF
j_call: TRBJ2-7; v_call: TRBV30; d_call: TRBD1; clone_size: many; cdr3_nt: TGTGCCTGGAGTGTACACGACAGGGGCTACGAGCAGTACTTC; cdr3_aa: CAWSVHDRGYEQYF
j_call: TRBJ1-1; v_call: TRBV29-1; d_call: TRBD1; clone_size: many; cdr3_nt: TGCAGCGCCAGAACAGGGGGTGACACTGAAGCTTTCTTT; cdr3_aa: CSARTGGDTEAFF
j_call: TRBJ2-1; v_call: TRBV5-1; d_call: TRBD2; clone_size: many; cdr3_nt: TGCGCCAGCAACCCGGGAGCGGGAGGGAATGAGCAGTTCTTC; cdr3_aa: CASNPGAGGNEQFF
j_call: TRBJ2-7; v_call: TRBV2; d_call: TRBD1; clone_size: many; cdr3_nt: TGTGCCAGCAGTCCTCCGACAGGGGGCTACGAGCAGTACTTC; cdr3_aa: CASSPPTGGYEQYF
j_call: TRBJ1-2; v_call: TRBV28; d_call: TRBD1; clone_size: few; cdr3_nt: TGTGCCAGCCGAGATCAGGGGGCTTATGGCTACACCTTC; cdr3_aa: CASRDQGAYGYTF
j_call: TRBJ2-7; v_call: TRBV5-4; d_call: NA; clone_size: few; cdr3_nt: TGTGCCAGCAGCGCGGGACAGCGAGAAGAGCAGTACTTC; cdr3_aa: CASSAGQREEQYF
j_call: TRBJ1-1; v_call: TRBV5-1; d_call: NA; clone_size: NA; cdr3_nt: TGCGCCAGCAGCTTGATGGACAGGAACACTGAAGCTTTCTTT; cdr3_aa: CASSLMDRNTEAFF
j_call: TRBJ1-2; v_call: TRBV6-1; d_call: NA; clone_size: few; cdr3_nt: TGTGCCAGCAGTGAATTGAAGGGAACAAGCTATGGCTACACCTTC; cdr3_aa: CASSELKGTSYGYTF
j_call: TRBJ2-3; v_call: TRBV29-1; d_call: NA; clone_size: many; cdr3_nt: TGCAGCGTTGAAGAAATAGCAGATACGCAGTATTTT; cdr3_aa: CSVEEIADTQYF
j_call: TRBJ1-5; v_call: TRBV7-8; d_call: NA; clone_size: many; cdr3_nt: TGTGCCAGCAGCAGCTACAGGACCATAAATCAGCCCCAGCATTTT; cdr3_aa: CASSSYRTINQPQHF
j_call: TRBJ1-1; v_call: TRBV28; d_call: TRBD1; clone_size: many; cdr3_nt: TGTGCCAGCAGACCGGACAGGAGGGAGGCTGAAGCTTTCTTT; cdr3_aa: CASRPDRREAEAFF
j_call: TRBJ2-5; v_call: TRBV30; d_call: TRBD1; clone_size: many; cdr3_nt: TGTGGTGAAGGGGGCGCGACCCAAGAGACCCAGTACTTC; cdr3_aa: CGEGGATQETQYF
j_call: TRBJ2-2; v_call: TRBV7-9; d_call: TRBD2; clone_size: many; cdr3_nt: TGTGCCAGCAAAAGCGGGAGCACGAACACCGGGGAGCTGTTTTTT; cdr3_aa: CASKSGSTNTGELFF
j_call: TRBJ2-1; v_call: TRBV24-1; d_call: TRBD2; clone_size: many; cdr3_nt: TGTGCCACCAGTGATTCGCAAGGTCTAGCGGGGGAGTTCTTC; cdr3_aa: CATSDSQGLAGEFF
j_call: TRBJ2-2; v_call: TRBV5-1; d_call: TRBD1; clone_size: NA; cdr3_nt: TGCGCCAGCAAGGGACAGGGGGCTGTCGGGGAGCTGTTTTTT; cdr3_aa: CASKGQGAVGELFF
j_call: TRBJ2-3; v_call: TRBV14; d_call: NA; clone_size: many; cdr3_nt: TGTGCCAGCAGCCAAGGTGGTACGCAGTATTTT; cdr3_aa: CASSQGGTQYF
j_call: TRBJ1-1; v_call: TRBV7-2; d_call: NA; clone_size: NA; cdr3_nt: TGTGCCAGCAGCTTTCAAGCGGTGAACACTGAAGCTTTCTTT; cdr3_aa: CASSFQAVNTEAFF
j_call: TRBJ2-2; v_call: TRBV4-3; d_call: TRBD1; clone_size: NA; cdr3_nt: TGCGCCAGCAGCCAAGGGGGACAGCTCCCCGGGGAGCTGTTTTTT; cdr3_aa: CASSQGGQLPGELFF
j_call: TRBJ1-4; v_call: TRBV7-8; d_call: NA; clone_size: many; cdr3_nt: TGTGCCAGCAGCCACCGAGACAGCGTTTTCAAGAATGAAAAACTGTTTTTT; cdr3_aa: CASSHRDSVFKNEKLFF
j_call: TRBJ2-3; v_call: TRBV27; d_call: NA; clone_size: NA; cdr3_nt: TGTGCCAGCAGTTTAAGTATCTACCCGGGCGATACGCAGTATTTT; cdr3_aa: CASSLSIYPGDTQYF
j_call: TRBJ1-5; v_call: TRBV6-2/TRBV6-3; d_call: NA; clone_size: many; cdr3_nt: TGTGCCAGCAGTTACGTTCGACAGACCTATAGCAATCAGCCCCAGCATTTT; cdr3_aa: CASSYVRQTYSNQPQHF
j_call: TRBJ1-2; v_call: TRBV15; d_call: NA; clone_size: few; cdr3_nt: TGTGCCACCAGCAGAGTAAGGGGAGGGAGTGGCTACACCTTC; cdr3_aa: CATSRVRGGSGYTF
j_call: TRBJ2-7; v_call: TRBV7-3; d_call: TRBD1; clone_size: NA; cdr3_nt: TGTGCCAGCAGCTTAGGCCCGACAGGGGGCCCGGGGCTAATCTACGAGCAGTACTTC; cdr3_aa: CASSLGPTGGPGLIYEQYF
j_call: TRBJ1-2; v_call: TRBV29-1; d_call: NA; clone_size: NA; cdr3_nt: TGCAGCGTTGTTTTTGGGAATGGCTACACCTTC; cdr3_aa: CSVVFGNGYTF
j_call: TRBJ1-1; v_call: TRBV13; d_call: NA; clone_size: once; cdr3_nt: TGTGCCAGCAGCTCCCTCCGCAGGGAGGGTCTGAACACTGAAGCTTTCTTT; cdr3_aa: CASSSLRREGLNTEAFF
j_call: TRBJ1-1; v_call: TRBV7-8; d_call: NA; clone_size: many; cdr3_nt: TGTGCCAGCAGCGACTTCAGGGCCACTGAAGCTTTCTTT; cdr3_aa: CASSDFRATEAFF